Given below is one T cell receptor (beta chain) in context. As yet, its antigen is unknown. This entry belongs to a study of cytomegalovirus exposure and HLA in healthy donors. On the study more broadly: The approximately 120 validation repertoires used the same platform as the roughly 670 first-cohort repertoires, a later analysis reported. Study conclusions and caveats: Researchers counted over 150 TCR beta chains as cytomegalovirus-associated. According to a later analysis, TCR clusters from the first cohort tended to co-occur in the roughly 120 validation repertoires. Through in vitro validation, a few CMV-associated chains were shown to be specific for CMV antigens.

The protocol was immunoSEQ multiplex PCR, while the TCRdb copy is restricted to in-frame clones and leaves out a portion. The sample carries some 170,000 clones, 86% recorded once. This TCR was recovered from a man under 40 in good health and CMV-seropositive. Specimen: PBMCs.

CDR3 region: CASRQGLRENEQFF. CDR3 nucleotides: TGTGCCAGCAGACAGGGTTTGAGGGAGAATGAGCAGTTCTTC. The V and J genes are TRBV6-5 and TRBJ2-1; possible D gene TRBD1, 6 bases. The germline V and J ends were trimmed by 6 bases and 7 bases, with 16 bases remaining between them. Germline CDR1 MNHEY, CDR2 SVGAGI. The CDR3 sequence is 14 residues long.